Listed below are T cell receptor beta chains from one sample, sequenced in a study of blood T cell repertoires in COVID-19. Method: immunoSEQ multiplex PCR; TCRdb's copy keeps in-frame clones and lacks some. This sample yields 150,000 to 200,000 clones, of which 90% are seen a single time; about a sixth belongs to the top ten. The sample consisted of peripheral blood. The receptors here all came from a man aged 60 to 75 with active or convalescent COVID-19. CDR3s include the opening cysteine and the closing phenylalanine or tryptophan. A D gene is named only where the DNA matches it firmly. The size entry is marked missing in some rows and otherwise reads once, few, many or a size class.

size,J,D,V,CDR3,DNA
NA,TRBJ1-5,NA,TRBV27,CATQRGKGQPQHF,TGTGCCACCCAACGGGGGAAGGGTCAGCCCCAGCATTTT
NA,TRBJ1-1,NA,TRBV6-5,CASTLVLNTEAFF,TGTGCCAGCACCCTAGTCCTAAACACTGAAGCTTTCTTT
NA,TRBJ2-3,NA,TRBV5-1,CASSLADTQYF,TGCGCCAGCAGCTTAGCGGATACGCAGTATTTT
once,TRBJ2-2,NA,TRBV5-1,CASSFPGTGELFF,TGCGCCAGCAGCTTCCCGGGCACCGGGGAGCTGTTTTTT
once,TRBJ2-7,NA,TRBV3-1/TRBV3-2,CASSRQTYEQYF,TGTGCCAGCAGCCGACAGACCTACGAGCAGTACTTC
NA,TRBJ2-7,TRBD1,TRBV18,CASSRGQGAYEQYF,TGTGCCAGCTCACGGGGACAGGGGGCTTACGAGCAGTACTTC
NA,TRBJ2-1,TRBD2,TRBV2,CASSEWGGLAGGPKRAPTDNEQFF,TGTGCCAGCAGTGAATGGGGGGGGCTAGCGGGAGGGCCGAAGCGGGCCCCCACAGACAATGAGCAGTTCTTC
NA,TRBJ2-4,NA,TRBV5-1,CASRTGEVAKNIQYF,TGCGCCAGCAGAACGGGTGAGGTAGCCAAAAACATTCAGTACTTC
NA,TRBJ1-1,TRBD1,TRBV2,CASSKTGSEAFF,TGTGCCAGCAGTAAGACAGGGTCTGAAGCTTTCTTT
NA,TRBJ2-6,NA,TRBV15,CATSRDRGSGANVLTF,TGTGCCACCAGCAGAGATCGGGGCTCTGGGGCCAACGTCCTGACTTTC
NA,TRBJ2-7,TRBD2,TRBV5-5,CASSLAVAASGGQYF,TGTGCCAGCAGCTTGGCCGTGGCGGCTAGCGGGGGGCAGTACTTC
NA,TRBJ2-7,TRBD2,TRBV4-2,CASSPGLAGVLSYEQYF,TGTGCCAGCAGCCCTGGACTAGCGGGGGTCCTATCCTACGAGCAGTACTTC